This T cell receptor beta chain was recorded in a study of shared clonotypes between healthy human individuals (TCRdb year 2020). Background on the whole study: Two women and three men aged 18 to 49 years were included in the cohort. For each donor, three plates each were used for CD4 naive and CD4 memory, two plates were used for CD8 naive, and one plate was used for CD8 memory. Blood TCR repertoires of roughly 5 healthy adults were deeply sequenced to estimate repertoire size and the extent of clonotype sharing between individuals. To increase sequencing depth and limit assay-specific biases, TCR repertoire library preparation and sequencing were carried out by different laboratories using diverse techniques. Leukapheresis yielded between about 0.9 and 8.9 billion PBMCs per donor.

Donors were healthy HIV-negative adults with no recently reported acute infections or vaccinations. Every donor was a Caucasian adult living in Nashville, Tennessee, USA. CD4+ T cells were enriched by magnetic negative selection, after which naive cells were positively selected on CD45RA and the negative fraction was taken as the memory subset. After blood collection by leukapheresis, PBMCs were isolated using Ficoll-Histopaque density gradient centrifugation and then cryopreserved in the vapor phase of liquid nitrogen. Analytical flow cytometry was used to check the purity and quantity of every magnetically sorted T cell population. Each sorted fraction had its genomic DNA isolated and then quantified by UV absorbance on a Nanodrop 2000c. Details on this clone: Its recognized antigen is unknown. No much larger clone is present one base from it, and per-base qualities are unavailable.

TCR CDR3 regions were amplified from genomic DNA by multiplex PCR using the deep immunoSEQ assay. Extracted genomic DNA from each cell subset was distributed evenly across all wells of several immunoSEQ 96-well plates, and each plate was treated as a replicate. For sorted subsets, around 200 ng genomic DNA, equal to approximately 30,000 T cell genomes, was loaded into each replicate PCR. The purified libraries were quantified using a Qubit 3.0 fluorometer, sized with a Bioanalyzer 2100, and then quantified again using the KAPA Library Quantification kit. Every immunoSEQ 96-well plate was sequenced on a dedicated single-read 150-cycle Illumina NextSeq 550 flow cell. The authors processed their data as follows. Because the immunoSEQ output included only junctional sequences and no quality scores, the filtering could not be the same as the filtering used for full-length reads. To assign V/J genes and CDR3, sequences were annotated against IMGT germline references using PyIR, a Python wrapper for IgBLAST v1.9. Any read was removed if the V/J assignment was weak (E-value above 1e-6), the CDR3 was missing, or the read contained stop codons, out-of-frame junctions, or ambiguous translated residues. V3J clonotypes were defined by identical inferred V gene, J gene, and CDR3 amino acid sequence. Percentage overlap between repertoires was calculated by dividing the number of shared unique clonotypes by the size of the smaller repertoire. Three approaches were used to assess repertoire richness: RTK rarefaction, the Chao1 estimator, and Recon v2.1 estimates of unobserved clonotypes. Generation probabilities were computed with OLGA for all TCRbeta clonotypes obtained by the gDNA method from a handful of donors. Held by TCRdb, this immuneACCESS table contains in-frame sequences only and omits some clones. Under half of the omission traces to an unresolved V gene where checked; the cause of the rest is unknown. V and J calls and clone size are as listed in that table; D and trimming were resolved from the DNA. This sample is represented by 600,000 to 750,000 clones; roughly 78% of them were singletons. Approximately 2% of the sample comes from the top ten.

Per the germline V gene, SGHVS is the CDR1 and FQNEAQ is the CDR2. The CDR3 numbers 12 residues from cysteine through phenylalanine. Of the read, only the CDR3 DNA is kept; its 36 bases are in frame from base 1. V drops 1 base and J drops 5 bases, leaving 5 bases in between. Here is what the overall study found, with its caveats: Rarefaction of sorted-subset datasets indicated incomplete sequencing despite the large sequencing depth. Larger estimated clonotype richness was generally found for naive subsets than for memory subsets. Pairwise subsampling indicated that sequencing depth was expected to affect the degree of clonotype sharing among donors. Because the study included a small number of donors, the genetic and exposure-history diversity represented was limited. Compared with non-shared clonotypes, clonotypes shared by all four sorted-subset donors had higher generation probabilities. Roughly 5.2% of naive CD4, roughly 3.6% of naive CD8, about 2.4% of memory CD4, and 0.4% of memory CD8 clonotypes were shared across several donors. Sampling was limited to blood, and TCR repertoires in tissue likely differ from TCR repertoires in blood.

The TCR sequence derives from a woman in her thirties in good health. What was sequenced was memory CD4+ T cells sorted from blood. The cell subset or site label corresponds to: CD45RA-negative fraction. The receptor chain draws on TRBV7-8 and TRBJ1-2, with the D gene not confidently named. The nucleotide sequence reads TGTGCCAGCAGCTTAGTCAATTATGGCTACACCTTC. Translated, it reads CASSLVNYGYTF.